A single sample is the source of the 21 T cell receptor beta chains below, sequenced in a study of regulatory and conventional T cells in RAG deficiency. The method was immunoSEQ multiplex PCR; TCRdb's version includes in-frame clones alone and lacks a portion of them. The sample holds more than 40,000 clones; just under 90% are singletons and the top ten take 0.45% to 0.6%. Genomic DNA came from blood conventional CD4+ T cells gated CD25-low CD127-high. The data also belong to a second study, concerning regulatory T cells. Turning to that study: Amplification used 52 TRBV primers and 13 TRBJ primers.

The sequencing input was CD4+ effector T cells sorted from blood. These receptors were collected from a human donor in good health.

V gene TRBV29-1 combines with J gene TRBJ2-3; TRBD2 aligns across 12 bases. V gave up 3 bases and J gave up 6 bases; unmatched junction bases: 7. In germline, CDR1 is SQVTM, CDR2 ANQGSEA. The CDR3 is 15 residues long. The DNA of the CDR3 is TGCAGCGTTGAGTCTAGCGGGGGGGCTTCCGATACGCAGTATTTT. It specifies CSVESSGGASDTQYF.

The rearrangement links TRBV18 to TRBJ2-3; no clear D gene. Germline CDR1 and CDR2: KGHSH and LQKENI. The CDR3 runs 12 residues. Trimming took off 0 bases at V and 5 bases at J, with 3 bases between the two ends. CDR3 bases: TGTGCCAGCTCACCACCGATAGATACGCAGTATTTT. Translation: CASSPPIDTQYF.

On this clone itself: One end of the junction does not line up with germline, which may come from a read error. The chain has TRBV30 and TRBJ2-1; either TRBD1 or TRBD2 may supply D (6 bases each). This CDR3 has 15 residues. Germline V gene lookup returns CDR1 GTSNPN and CDR2 SVGIG (reference sequence). CDR3 sequence reads: CTWSGGGSSYNEQFF. The CDR3 nucleotides are TGTACCTGGAGTGGAGGGGGGAGCTCCTACAATGAGCAGTTCTTC.

This sequence joins TRBV5-1 and TRBJ2-1; 7 bases are shared with TRBD1. Germline V gives CDR1 SGHRS, CDR2 YFSETQ. J lost 7 bases, V lost 4 bases, and 5 bases had no gene match. The CDR3 extends over 13 amino acids. CDR3 region: CASSRTGQNEQFF. The CDR3 bases are TGCGCCAGCAGCAGGACAGGTCAGAATGAGCAGTTCTTC.

The gene calls are TRBV28 and TRBJ2-2; 7 bases are shared with TRBD1. Germline CDR1 and CDR2: MDHEN and SYDVKM. V shed 5 bases, J shed 5 bases, and the junction held 8 bases outside the gene matches. CDR3 length: 15 amino acids. This CDR3 reads CASSTQTGRTGELFF. CDR3 coding DNA: TGTGCCAGCAGTACCCAGACAGGGCGGACCGGGGAGCTGTTTTTT.

The rearrangement joins TRBV19 to TRBJ2-1; D may be TRBD2 (7 bases). Trimming pared 4 bases from V and 6 bases from J, leaving 22 bases between. The germline gives CDR1 LNHDA, CDR2 SQIVND (reference sequence). The CDR3 has 17 amino acids. The CDR3 nucleotides read TGTGCCAGTAGTAAAGGAGGTCGGGGGGCGGGGACCAATGAGCAGTTCTTC. It translates to CASSKGGRGAGTNEQFF.

CDR3 protein: CASSLWGTCNTEAFF. The CDR3 DNA reads TGTGCCAGCAGCTTGTGGGGGACGTGTAACACTGAAGCTTTCTTT. The V and J genes are TRBV5-5 and TRBJ1-1; perhaps TRBD1 as D (5 bases). V lost 1 base to trimming and J lost 2 bases, with 12 bases between them. CDR3 length: 15 residues. Looked up from germline, CDR1 is SGHKS and CDR2 is YYEKEE (reference sequence).

The CDR3 nucleotides are TGTGCCAGCAGTGAGGGTTCCTCGGCAGTTGATGGCTACACCTTC. Residues: CASSEGSSAVDGYTF. The chain combines TRBV25-1 with TRBJ1-2; D remains ambiguous. CDR1 and CDR2 (germline): MGHDK, SYGVNS. Trimming left V 3 bases short and J 6 bases short, with 17 bases between. The CDR3 is 15 residues long.

The DNA for the CDR3 is TGTGCCAGCAGCGTAGCCACTGACCGGGAGCTGTTTTTT. It yields the protein CASSVATDRELFF. J is TRBJ2-2 and V is TRBV9; D is undetermined. The V gene's germline CDR1 is SGDLS and CDR2 YYNGEE. The V gene lost 0 bases and the J gene lost 9 bases, with 9 bases spanning the gap. The CDR3 totals 13 residues. Variable domain in full (rest from reference TRBV9 and TRBJ2-2): DSGVTQTPKHLITATGQRVTLRCSPRSGDLSVYWYQQSLDQGLQFLIQYYNGEERAKGNILERFSAQQFPDLHSELNLSSLELGDSALYFCASSVATDRELFFGEGSRLTVL.

The chain employs TRBV10-3 and TRBJ1-5; D remains unclear. CDR1 and CDR2 (germline): ENHRY, SYGVKD. V lost 8 bases and J 4 bases, leaving 15 bases between the germline ends. This CDR3 contains 14 residues. CDR3 sequence reads: CAIGDELINQPQHF. In DNA form, the CDR3 reads TGTGCCATCGGGGATGAGTTGATAAATCAGCCCCAGCATTTT.

V usage is TRBV19 and J usage is TRBJ2-2, with D tentatively TRBD1 (5 bases). The CDR3 is 14 residues long. V was trimmed by 6 bases and J by 4 bases, leaving 12 bases between them. Germline CDR1 LNHDA, CDR2 SQIVND (reference sequence). The CDR3 reads CASRVQGGTGELFF. The CDR3 coding sequence is TGTGCCAGTAGAGTCCAGGGCGGCACCGGGGAGCTGTTTTTT.

V is TRBV10-3 and J is TRBJ2-1; TRBD2 matches 8 bases. The CDR3 runs to 16 residues. CDR1 is ENHRY, CDR2 SYGVKD, per germline. J was trimmed by 5 bases and V by 0 bases; bases with no gene match: 6. The CDR3 coding sequence is TGTGCCATCAGTGAGTCTGTGGGACTAGTGAACAATGAGCAGTTCTTC. It is translated as CAISESVGLVNNEQFF.

The V and J genes are TRBV7-9 and TRBJ2-7; 9 positions match TRBD1. Germline CDR1 is SEHNR and CDR2 is FQNEAQ (reference sequence). This CDR3 comprises 15 residues. The trim removed 1 base at V and 3 bases at J, leaving 4 bases unmatched. CDR3 sequence reads: CASSLVWDRDYEQYF. The CDR3 region has the DNA TGTGCCAGCAGCTTAGTTTGGGACAGGGACTACGAGCAGTACTTC.

The gene calls are TRBV11-3 and TRBJ2-5; tentative D call: TRBD2 (6 bases). Trimming took 5 bases from V and 3 from J, leaving 19 bases between them. There are 16 residues in the CDR3. Germline-derived CDR1 and CDR2 are SGHNT and YENEEA. The CDR3 coding sequence is TGTGCCAGCAGCCGAGGGACTGGGACGGGGAAAGAGACCCAGTACTTC. The encoded protein is CASSRGTGTGKETQYF.

The chain carries TRBV6-5 and TRBJ2-7; 8 bases are shared with TRBD1. CDR3 length: 13 amino acids. The ends lost 5 bases at V and 2 bases at J; junction bases unmatched: 2. Germline V gene lookup returns CDR1 MNHEY and CDR2 SVGAGI. The CDR3 reads CASSRDRPYEQYF. Here the CDR3 DNA reads TGTGCCAGCAGTCGGGACAGGCCCTACGAGCAGTACTTC.

This clone was detected only once. This chain connects TRBV28 to TRBJ1-4; D is uncertain. Deletions cut 6 bases from V and 3 bases from J, with 8 bases between. CDR1 and CDR2 from the germline V gene are MDHEN and SYDVKM. The CDR3 has 13 amino acids. For the CDR3, the DNA is TGTGCCAGCAGCCCCCGGCCTAATGAAAAACTGTTTTTT. It yields the protein CASSPRPNEKLFF.

V is TRBV19 and J is TRBJ2-5; 7 bases are a match to TRBD1. This CDR3 is built from 15 residues. The V gene's germline CDR1 is LNHDA and CDR2 SQIVND (reference sequence). The trim removed 10 bases at V and 3 bases at J, leaving 14 bases unmatched. CDR3 amino acids: CATRSKGAREETQYF. CDR3 nucleotides: TGTGCCACTCGATCCAAGGGGGCGAGAGAAGAGACCCAGTACTTC.

V is TRBV28 and J is TRBJ1-4; possible D gene TRBD1, 5 bases. The CDR3 extends over 17 amino acids. Trimming pared 7 bases from V and 1 base from J, leaving 19 bases between. Looked up from germline, CDR1 is MDHEN and CDR2 is SYDVKM. The CDR3, as DNA: TGTGCCAGCAAACCGGGACTTGGATTGGGAACTAATGAAAAACTGTTTTTT. This translates into CASKPGLGLGTNEKLFF.

This clone was seen just once. This chain joins TRBV18 and TRBJ1-5; TRBD1 matches 7 bases. The V gene end was trimmed by 3 bases and the J gene end by 2 bases; junction bases not matched to a gene: 7. The CDR3 is 16 residues long. The germline V gene encodes CDR1 KGHSH and CDR2 LQKENI. In nucleotides, the CDR3 is TGTGCCAGCTCACCCGTCACAGGGGTTGGCAATCAGCCCCAGCATTTT. Protein sequence: CASSPVTGVGNQPQHF.

V gene TRBV15 combines with J gene TRBJ2-7; 7 bases are a match to TRBD1. From germline, CDR1 is LNHNV and CDR2 YYDKDF (reference sequence). V was clipped by 8 bases and J by 3 bases; unmatched bases: 10. This CDR3 spans 14 amino acids. The CDR3 sequence: CATGPDRRDYEQYF. The CDR3 coding sequence is TGTGCCACCGGCCCGGACAGGCGAGACTACGAGCAGTACTTC.

CDR3 DNA sequence: TGTGCCAGTCGAATACAACACTCCACTGAAGCTTTCTTT. Residues: CASRIQHSTEAFF. V usage is TRBV19 and J usage is TRBJ1-1, with unresolved D. The germline gives CDR1 LNHDA, CDR2 SQIVND (reference sequence). V shed 8 bases and J shed 4 bases, with 14 bases lying between them. CDR3 length equals 13 residues.